This TCR beta chain appears in the sequencing data of a study of human CD4 T cells and Enterobacteriaceae (dated by TCRdb to the early 2020s). The study at large found these results: Compared with specific clonotypes, broadly cross-reactive clonotypes seemed more expanded ex vivo, with about 55% of the 19 and 21 of 34 falling in the top 5%. Reactivity of ex vivo clonotypes was inferred only by matching nucleotide sequences to CFSE-low cultures from the same donors.

Memory CD4+ T cells, defined as all CD4+ cells except CD45RA+CCR7+CD95- naive cells, were FACS-sorted on a FACSAria III to over 98% purity. Blood from healthy donors came from blood donation centers in Switzerland. Total CD4+ T cells and monocytes were enriched by positive selection with CD4 and CD14 magnetic microbeads. CD8+, CD14+, CD16+, CD56+, CD19+ and CD25-bright cells were excluded before sorting. In a couple of blood donors, total memory CD4+ T cells were sequenced directly ex vivo to assess in vivo expansion of bacteria-reactive clonotypes. Peripheral blood mononuclear cells were isolated from donor blood using Ficoll-Paque Plus. The ex vivo total memory CD4+ samples were sequenced at deep level, which gave a detection sensitivity of one cell in 200,000. Genomic DNA was extracted from cell pellets with the QIAamp DNA Micro Kit, and its quantity and purity were checked by spectrophotometry. The immunoSEQ multiplex PCR assay was used to amplify TCR Vbeta CDR3 regions. Amplicons were sequenced on the Illumina HiSeq platform. Each retrieved sequence was 87 nucleotides long and included the CDR3 region. In the authors' own workflow: Each unique productive TCR Vbeta nucleotide sequence counted as a clonotype and was quantified by productive template frequency from ImmunoSEQ Analyzer V3.0. Expanded clonotypes were defined using a threshold set at the top 5th percentile of each repertoire ranked by frequency. Repertoire overlap was calculated as Chao-Jaccard using the R package fossil and displayed by nonmetric multidimensional scaling using the R package MASS. TCRdb obtained this table from immuneACCESS and retained in-frame rearrangements with V and J assigned. These tables miss some clones; where compared with another copy, unresolved V genes account for less than half of the shortfall, and the remainder is unexplained. V and J calls and clone size come straight from that table; D and trimming were deduced from the DNA. Here the sample has under 35,000 clones; about 80% occur a single time. Jointly, the top ten make up around 1.7% of the sample.

Comment on this clone: Its cognate antigen has yet to be identified. Base-call qualities are not available, and no considerably larger clone is one nucleotide away.

This clonotype was sampled from a human donor in good health. The sample was memory CD4+ T cells from blood. Reading the label with the study, this specimen's cell subset or site is: total memory CD4 T cells sorted directly ex vivo, unstimulated.

The DNA sequence is given as TGTGCCAGCAGTCCTAGCGGGAGTTGGCTGGAGACCCAGTACTTC. Its translation reads: CASSPSGSWLETQYF. The chain couples TRBV28 to TRBJ2-5; 10 of the junction bases match TRBD2. From the cysteine up to the phenylalanine, the CDR3 has a length of 15 residues. The DNA shown is the 45-base CDR3, in frame from base 1. The germline V gene yields MDHEN for CDR1 and SYDVKM for CDR2. Trimming leaves V shorter by 5 bases and J shorter by 5 bases, with the junction holding 8 bases beyond the gene matches.